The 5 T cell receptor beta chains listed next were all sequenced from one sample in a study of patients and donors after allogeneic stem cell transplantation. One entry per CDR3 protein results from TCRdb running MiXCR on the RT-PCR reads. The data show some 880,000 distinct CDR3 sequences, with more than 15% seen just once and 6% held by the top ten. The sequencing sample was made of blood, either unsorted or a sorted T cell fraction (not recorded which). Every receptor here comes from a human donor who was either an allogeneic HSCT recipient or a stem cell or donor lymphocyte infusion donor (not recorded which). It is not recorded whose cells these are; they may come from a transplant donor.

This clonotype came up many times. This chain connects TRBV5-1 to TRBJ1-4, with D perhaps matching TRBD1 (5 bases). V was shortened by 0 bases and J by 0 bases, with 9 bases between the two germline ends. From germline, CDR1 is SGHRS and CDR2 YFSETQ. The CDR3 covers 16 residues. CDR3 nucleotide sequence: TGCGCCAGCAGCTTGGGACAGAGTGCAACTAATGAAAAACTGTTTTTT. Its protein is CASSLGQSATNEKLFF. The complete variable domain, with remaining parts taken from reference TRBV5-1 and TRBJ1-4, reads KAGVTQTPRYLIKTRGQQVTLSCSPISGHRSVSWYQQTPGQGLQFLFEYFSETQRNKGNFPGRFSGRQFSNSRSEMNVSTLELGDSALYLCASSLGQSATNEKLFFGSGTQLSVL.

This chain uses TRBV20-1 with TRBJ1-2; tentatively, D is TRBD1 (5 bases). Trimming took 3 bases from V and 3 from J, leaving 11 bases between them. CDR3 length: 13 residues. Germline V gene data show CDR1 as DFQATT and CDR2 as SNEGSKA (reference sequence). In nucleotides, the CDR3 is TGCAGTGCTAGTGCCGGGGGGGACTATGGCTACACCTTC. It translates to CSASAGGDYGYTF.

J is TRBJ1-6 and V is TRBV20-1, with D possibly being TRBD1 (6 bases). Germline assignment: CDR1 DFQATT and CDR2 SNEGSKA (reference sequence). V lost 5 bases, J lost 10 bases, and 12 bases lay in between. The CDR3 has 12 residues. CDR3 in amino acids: CSAVTGMSPLHF. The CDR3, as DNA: TGCAGTGCTGTAACAGGGATGTCACCCCTCCACTTT.

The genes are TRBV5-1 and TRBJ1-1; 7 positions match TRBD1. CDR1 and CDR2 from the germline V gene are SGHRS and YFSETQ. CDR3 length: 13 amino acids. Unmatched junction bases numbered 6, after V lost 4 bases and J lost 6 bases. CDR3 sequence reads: CASSTNRGPEAFF. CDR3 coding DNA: TGCGCCAGCAGCACCAACAGGGGACCTGAAGCTTTCTTT. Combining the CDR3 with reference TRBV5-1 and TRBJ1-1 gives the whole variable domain KAGVTQTPRYLIKTRGQQVTLSCSPISGHRSVSWYQQTPGQGLQFLFEYFSETQRNKGNFPGRFSGRQFSNSRSEMNVSTLELGDSALYLCASSTNRGPEAFFGQGTRLTVV.

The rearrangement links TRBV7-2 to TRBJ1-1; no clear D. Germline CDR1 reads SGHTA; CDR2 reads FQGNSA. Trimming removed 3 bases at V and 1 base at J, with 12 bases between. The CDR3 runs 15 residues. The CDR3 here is CASSFRGVGNTEAFF. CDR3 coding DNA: TGTGCCAGCAGCTTCCGGGGTGTAGGGAACACTGAAGCTTTCTTT.